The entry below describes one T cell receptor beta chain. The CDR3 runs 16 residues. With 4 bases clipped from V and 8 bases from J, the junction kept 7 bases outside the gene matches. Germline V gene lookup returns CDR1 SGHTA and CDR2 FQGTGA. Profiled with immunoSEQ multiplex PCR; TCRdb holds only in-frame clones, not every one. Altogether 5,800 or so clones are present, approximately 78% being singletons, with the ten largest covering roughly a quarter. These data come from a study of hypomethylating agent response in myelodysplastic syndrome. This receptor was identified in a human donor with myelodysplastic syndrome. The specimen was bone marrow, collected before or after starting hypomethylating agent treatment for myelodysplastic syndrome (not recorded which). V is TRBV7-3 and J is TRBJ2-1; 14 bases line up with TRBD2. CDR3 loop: CASSSRTSGGMDEQFF. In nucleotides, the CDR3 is TGTGCCAGCAGCTCGCGGACTAGCGGGGGGATGGATGAGCAGTTCTTC.